These T cell receptor beta chains were read from a single sample in a study of T-cell reconstitution after alpha-beta-depleted transplantation in children. Via MiXCR, TCRdb re-called the PCR reads, giving one row per CDR3 protein. In the table there are 200,000 to 250,000 distinct CDR3 sequences, approximately 10% of which are singletons. The specimen comprised PBMCs, sampled before TCRalphabeta/CD19-depleted stem cell transplant. The receptors were sampled from a child younger than two with acute myeloid leukemia, due to receive a stem cell transplant. Each CDR3 is given with its conserved first and last residue. A D gene is named only where the DNA matches it firmly. Expanded clones are given a class, and other clones once, few, many or no size at all.

>few|NA|TRBV6-1|TRBJ2-3
CASSLLGGRGTDTQYF
TGTGCCAGCAGCCTACTTGGGGGCCGGGGCACAGATACGCAGTATTTT
>few|NA|TRBV27|TRBJ2-1
CASSLSGRRNEQFF
TGTGCCAGCAGTTTATCGGGACGGAGGAATGAGCAGTTCTTC
>many|TRBD2|TRBV4-2|TRBJ2-5
CASSGGTSGAEETQYF
TGTGCCAGCAGCGGAGGGACTAGCGGGGCAGAAGAGACCCAGTACTTC
>many|TRBD2|TRBV3-1|TRBJ2-7
CASSQLLAATYEQYF
TGTGCCAGCAGCCAATTACTAGCGGCGACCTACGAGCAGTACTTC
>many|NA|TRBV19|TRBJ2-7
CASSDLLSTYEQYF
TGTGCCAGTAGTGACCTTCTGAGCACCTACGAGCAGTACTTC
>NA|NA|TRBV28|TRBJ2-5
CASSPSFAPEETQYF
TGTGCCAGCAGTCCCTCTTTCGCCCCCGAAGAGACCCAGTACTTC
>few|TRBD1|TRBV4-1|TRBJ1-2
CASSPQGAAYGYTF
TGCGCCAGCAGCCCCCAGGGGGCGGCCTATGGCTACACCTTC
>many|NA|TRBV12-3/TRBV12-4|TRBJ2-5
CASSSDRRTQYF
TGTGCCAGCAGTTCCGACCGAAGGACCCAGTACTTC
>many|NA|TRBV5-1|TRBJ2-1
CASSLMGDSSYNEQFF
TGCGCCAGCAGCTTGATGGGTGATAGCTCCTACAATGAGCAGTTCTTC
>many|NA|TRBV28|TRBJ1-2
CASSLDQNDGYTF
TGTGCCAGCAGTTTAGATCAGAATGATGGCTACACCTTC
>many|NA|TRBV3-1|TRBJ1-6
CASSPYVDSPLHF
TGTGCCAGCAGCCCATACGTGGATTCACCCCTCCACTTT
>NA|TRBD1|TRBV12-5|TRBJ2-7
CASGSSGTGAHEQYF
TGTGCTAGTGGTTCATCCGGGACAGGGGCCCACGAGCAGTACTTC
>NA|NA|TRBV3-1|TRBJ2-2
CASSPETGELFF
TGTGCCAGCAGCCCCGAAACCGGGGAGCTGTTTTTT
>few|NA|TRBV2|TRBJ2-5
CASSVRETQYF
TGTGCCAGCAGTGTGCGGGAGACCCAGTACTTC
>many|NA|TRBV6-5|TRBJ2-1
CASSYRWNNEQFF
TGTGCCAGCAGTTACCGGTGGAACAATGAGCAGTTCTTC
>many|TRBD1|TRBV29-1|TRBJ2-7
CSVEGQGADEQYF
TGCAGCGTTGAGGGGCAGGGGGCTGACGAGCAGTACTTC
>many|NA|TRBV6-6|TRBJ1-5
CASSYGGGQPQHF
TGTGCCAGCAGTTACGGGGGAGGTCAGCCCCAGCATTTT
>many|TRBD1|TRBV29-1|TRBJ2-2
CSVRGRVDTGELFF
TGCAGCGTTAGGGGGCGCGTAGACACCGGGGAGCTGTTTTTT
>few|TRBD1|TRBV2|TRBJ2-7
CASRRQGSSYEQYF
TGTGCCAGCAGAAGACAGGGAAGTTCCTACGAGCAGTACTTC
>many|TRBD2|TRBV20-1|TRBJ2-4
CSAELAGGAKNIQYF
TGCAGTGCTGAACTAGCGGGAGGAGCCAAAAACATTCAGTACTTC
>many|NA|TRBV11-2|TRBJ1-1
CASSLEGLTEAFF
TGTGCCAGCAGCTTAGAAGGGCTCACTGAAGCTTTCTTT
>many|NA|TRBV20-1|TRBJ1-1
CSVTSTGFTRAFF
TGCAGTGTAACTTCTACAGGATTCACGCGCGCTTTCTTT
>many|TRBD2|TRBV11-2|TRBJ2-3
CASSSIPITSGGGTDTQYF
TGTGCCAGCAGCTCGATCCCTATAACTAGCGGGGGGGGCACAGATACGCAGTATTTT
>many|NA|TRBV4-1|TRBJ2-3
CASSQDGLRIADTQYF
TGCGCCAGCAGCCAAGATGGGCTTCGAATCGCAGATACGCAGTATTTT
>NA|NA|TRBV14|TRBJ2-1
CASSPGQFNEQFF
TGTGCCAGCAGCCCAGGACAGTTCAATGAGCAGTTCTTC
>many|TRBD2|TRBV6-5|TRBJ2-5
CASTLAGGPETQYF
TGTGCCAGCACGTTGGCGGGAGGGCCGGAGACCCAGTACTTC
>many|NA|TRBV20-1|TRBJ2-7
CSARDDSEQYF
TGCAGTGCTAGGGATGACAGCGAGCAGTACTTC
>many|NA|TRBV7-2|TRBJ2-3
CASSPLLGLPPDTQYF
TGTGCCAGCAGCCCGTTACTAGGCCTTCCCCCAGATACGCAGTATTTT
>many|NA|TRBV5-1|TRBJ2-3
CASSRLGENTDTQYF
TGCGCCAGCAGCCGGTTGGGGGAGAATACAGATACGCAGTATTTT
>many|NA|TRBV6-5|TRBJ2-5
CASSNSGVRETQYF
TGTGCCAGCAGTAACTCAGGGGTGAGAGAGACCCAGTACTTC
>many|NA|TRBV7-2|TRBJ1-2
CASSLLHTNYGYTF
TGTGCCAGCAGCTTACTACATACTAACTATGGCTACACCTTC
>many|TRBD2|TRBV20-1|TRBJ2-5
CSASLASGSGETQYF
TGCAGTGCTAGTTTGGCTAGCGGGAGTGGTGAGACCCAGTACTTC
>many|TRBD2|TRBV28|TRBJ2-5
CASSLTSGRVGETQYF
TGTGCCAGCAGTTTGACTAGCGGGAGGGTAGGGGAGACCCAGTACTTC
>many|NA|TRBV12-3/TRBV12-4|TRBJ1-5
CASSFSPGYSQPQHF
TGTGCCAGCAGTTTTAGCCCGGGTTACTCTCAGCCCCAGCATTTT
>many|NA|TRBV7-8|TRBJ2-7
CASSQQGDEQYF
TGTGCCAGCAGCCAACAAGGGGACGAGCAGTACTTC
>many|TRBD1|TRBV20-1|TRBJ1-4
CSARDSGQGATNEKLFF
TGCAGTGCTAGAGATTCCGGACAGGGGGCAACTAATGAAAAACTGTTTTTT
>NA|NA|TRBV14|TRBJ2-3
CASSEEGWRTPGDTQYF
TGTGCCAGCAGCGAAGAGGGATGGCGAACCCCGGGAGATACGCAGTATTTT
>many|NA|TRBV12-3/TRBV12-4|TRBJ1-2
CASSLQSEVGF
TGTGCCAGCAGTCTCCAATCGGAGGTGGGCTTC